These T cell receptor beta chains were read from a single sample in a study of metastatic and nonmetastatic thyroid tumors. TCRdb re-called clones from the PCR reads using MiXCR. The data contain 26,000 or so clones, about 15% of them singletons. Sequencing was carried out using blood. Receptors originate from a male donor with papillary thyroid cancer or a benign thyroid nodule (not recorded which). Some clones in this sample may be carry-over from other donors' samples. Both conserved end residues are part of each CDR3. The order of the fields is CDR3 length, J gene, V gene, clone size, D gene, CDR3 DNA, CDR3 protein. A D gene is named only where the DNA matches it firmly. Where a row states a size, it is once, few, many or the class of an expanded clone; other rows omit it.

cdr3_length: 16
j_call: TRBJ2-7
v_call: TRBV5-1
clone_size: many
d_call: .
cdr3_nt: TGCGCCAGCGCAAACACTCCGGGACATCGGCGATACGAGCAGTACTTC
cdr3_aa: CASANTPGHRRYEQYF

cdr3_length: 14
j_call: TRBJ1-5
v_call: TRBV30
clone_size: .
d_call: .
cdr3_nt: TGTGCCTGGAGTGTAGAACGGATTAATCAGCCCCAGCATTTT
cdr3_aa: CAWSVERINQPQHF

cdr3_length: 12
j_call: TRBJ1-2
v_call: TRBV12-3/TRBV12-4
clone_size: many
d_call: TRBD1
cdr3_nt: TGTGCCAGCAGCAGACAGGGGTATGGCTACACCTTC
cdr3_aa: CASSRQGYGYTF

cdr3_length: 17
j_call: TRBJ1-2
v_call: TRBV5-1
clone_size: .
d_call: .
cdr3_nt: TGCGCCAGCAGCCCCTCGGGGGCGAGCAATCAGCCCGGTGGCTACACCTTC
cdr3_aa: CASSPSGASNQPGGYTF

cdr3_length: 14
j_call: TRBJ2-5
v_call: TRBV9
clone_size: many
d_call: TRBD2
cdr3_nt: TGTGCCAGCAGCGTGAGCGGGGTCCAAGAGACCCAGTACTTC
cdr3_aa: CASSVSGVQETQYF

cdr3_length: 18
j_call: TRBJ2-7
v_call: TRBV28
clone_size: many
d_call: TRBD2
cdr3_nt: TGTGCCAGCAGTTTATTGCTAGCGGGAGCCCTCAAGAGCTACGAGCAGTACTTC
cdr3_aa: CASSLLLAGALKSYEQYF

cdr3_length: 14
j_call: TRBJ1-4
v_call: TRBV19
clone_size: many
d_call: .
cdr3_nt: TGTGCCAGTAGTTCCGGGGATTCTAATGAAAAGCTGTTTTTT
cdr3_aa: CASSSGDSNEKLFF

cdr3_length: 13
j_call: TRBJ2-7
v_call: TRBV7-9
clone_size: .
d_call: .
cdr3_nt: TGTGCCAGCAGCAGCCGACAGCTCTACGAGCAGTACTTC
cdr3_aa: CASSSRQLYEQYF

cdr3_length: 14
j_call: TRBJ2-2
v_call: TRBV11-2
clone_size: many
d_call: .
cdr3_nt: TGTGCCAGCAGTCGGATGACAGACACCGGGGAGCTGTTTTTT
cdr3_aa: CASSRMTDTGELFF

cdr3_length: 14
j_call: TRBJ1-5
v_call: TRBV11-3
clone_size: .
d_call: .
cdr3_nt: TGTGCCAGCAGCTTCACAGGGTCCTGGCAGCCCCAGCATTTT
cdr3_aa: CASSFTGSWQPQHF

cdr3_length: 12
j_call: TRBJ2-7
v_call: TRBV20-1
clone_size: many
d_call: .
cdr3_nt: TGCAGTGCTAGAGATGCAGTGGACGAGCAGTACTTC
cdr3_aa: CSARDAVDEQYF

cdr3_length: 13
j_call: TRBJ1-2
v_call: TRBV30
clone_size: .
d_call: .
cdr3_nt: TGTGCCTGGAGTACCAGGGTCGACTATGGCTACACCTTC
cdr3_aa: CAWSTRVDYGYTF

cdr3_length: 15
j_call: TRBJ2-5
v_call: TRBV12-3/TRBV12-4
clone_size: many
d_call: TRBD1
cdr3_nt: TGTGCCAGCAGTTTAGGGACAGGGCGCCAAGAGACCCAGTACTTC
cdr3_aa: CASSLGTGRQETQYF

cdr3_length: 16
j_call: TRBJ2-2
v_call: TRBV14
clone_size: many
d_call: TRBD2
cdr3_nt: TGTGCCAGCAGCGGTGGACTAGCGGGAGGTCCCGGGGAGCTGTTTTTT
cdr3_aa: CASSGGLAGGPGELFF

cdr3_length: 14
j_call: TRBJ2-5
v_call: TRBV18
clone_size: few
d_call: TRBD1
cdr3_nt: TGTGCCAGCTCACCAAACAGGGGGCAAGAGACGCAGTACTTC
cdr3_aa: CASSPNRGQETQYF

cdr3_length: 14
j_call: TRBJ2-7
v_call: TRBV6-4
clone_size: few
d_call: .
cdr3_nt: TGTGCCATCAGCCCCTCGACGGGGGCCTACGAGCAGTACTTC
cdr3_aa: CAISPSTGAYEQYF

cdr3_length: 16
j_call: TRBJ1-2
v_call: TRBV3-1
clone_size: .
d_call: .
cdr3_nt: TGTGCCAGCAGCCAAGACGATTGGGGGCTTAACTATGGCTACACCTTC
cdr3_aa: CASSQDDWGLNYGYTF

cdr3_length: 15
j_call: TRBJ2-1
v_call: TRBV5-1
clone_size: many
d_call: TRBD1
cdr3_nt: TGCGCCAGCAGCAAGGGACAGGGGCTACACAATGAGCAGTTCTTC
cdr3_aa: CASSKGQGLHNEQFF

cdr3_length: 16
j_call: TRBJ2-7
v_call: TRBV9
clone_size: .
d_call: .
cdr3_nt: TGTGCCAGCAGCGTGGGCCAGGCTCGGTGGTCCTACGAGCAGTACTTC
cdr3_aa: CASSVGQARWSYEQYF

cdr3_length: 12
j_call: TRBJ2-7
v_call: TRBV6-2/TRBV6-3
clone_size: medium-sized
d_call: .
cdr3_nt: TGTGCCAGCAGTTACGATAGAGTCGAGCAGTACTTC
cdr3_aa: CASSYDRVEQYF

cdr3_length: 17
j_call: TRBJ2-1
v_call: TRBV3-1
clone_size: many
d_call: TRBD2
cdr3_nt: TGTGCCAGCAGCCAAGAGTACGGGGGAGGGTCCTACAATGAGCAGTTCTTC
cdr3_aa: CASSQEYGGGSYNEQFF

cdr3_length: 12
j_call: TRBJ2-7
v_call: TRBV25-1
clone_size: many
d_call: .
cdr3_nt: TGTGCCAGCAGATCCTGGGGGTACGAGCAGTACTTC
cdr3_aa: CASRSWGYEQYF

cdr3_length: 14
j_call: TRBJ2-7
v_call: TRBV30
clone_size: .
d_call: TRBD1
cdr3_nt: TGTGCCTGGGGGGACAGGGTGACGGGTGGCGAGCAGTACTTC
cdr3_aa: CAWGDRVTGGEQYF

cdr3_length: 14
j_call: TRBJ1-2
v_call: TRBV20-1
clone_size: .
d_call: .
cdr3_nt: TGCAGTGCTAGACAGGACAGCCCTCGTAGTGGCTACACCTTC
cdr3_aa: CSARQDSPRSGYTF

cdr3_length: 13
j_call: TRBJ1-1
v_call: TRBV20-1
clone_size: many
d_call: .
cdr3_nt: TGCAGTGCTAGAGCAATCATAGCGGGGGAAGCTTTCTTT
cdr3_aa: CSARAIIAGEAFF

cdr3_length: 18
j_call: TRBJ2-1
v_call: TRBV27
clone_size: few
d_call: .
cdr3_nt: TGTGCCAGCAGTCGCTTAAGACGTTGGGTCTGTGATGTGGATGAGCAGTTCTTC
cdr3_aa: CASSRLRRWVCDVDEQFF

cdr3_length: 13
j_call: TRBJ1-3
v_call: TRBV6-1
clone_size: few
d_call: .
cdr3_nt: TGTGCCAGCAGGGACCTCTCTGGAAACACCATATATTTT
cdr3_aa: CASRDLSGNTIYF

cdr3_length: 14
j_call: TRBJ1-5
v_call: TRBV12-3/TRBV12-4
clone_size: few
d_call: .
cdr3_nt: TGTGCCAGCAGCTTAGTCAGGGGCAGCCAGCCCCAGCATTTT
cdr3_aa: CASSLVRGSQPQHF

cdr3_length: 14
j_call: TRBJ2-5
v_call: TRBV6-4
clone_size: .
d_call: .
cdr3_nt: TGTGCCAGCAGTGAACGGGGCGACGGAGAGACCCAGTACTTC
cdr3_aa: CASSERGDGETQYF

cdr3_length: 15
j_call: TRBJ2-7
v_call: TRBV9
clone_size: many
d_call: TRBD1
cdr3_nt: TGTGCCAGCAGCGGGGGACAGGGGGGCTCCTACGAGCAGTACTTC
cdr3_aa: CASSGGQGGSYEQYF

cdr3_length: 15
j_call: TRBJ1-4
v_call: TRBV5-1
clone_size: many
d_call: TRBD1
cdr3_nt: TGCGCCAGCAGCTACGGGACAGGGGCTAGGGAAAAACTGTTTTTT
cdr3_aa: CASSYGTGAREKLFF

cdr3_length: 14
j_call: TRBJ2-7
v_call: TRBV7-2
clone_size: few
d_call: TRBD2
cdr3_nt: TGTGCCAGCAGCCCCATTAGCGGGAGGTACGAGCAGTACTTC
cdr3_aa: CASSPISGRYEQYF

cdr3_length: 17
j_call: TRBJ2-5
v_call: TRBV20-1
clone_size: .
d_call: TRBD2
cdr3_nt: TGCAGTGCCGACACCATTACTAGCGGGGGCGATCAAGAGACCCAGTACTTC
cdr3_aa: CSADTITSGGDQETQYF

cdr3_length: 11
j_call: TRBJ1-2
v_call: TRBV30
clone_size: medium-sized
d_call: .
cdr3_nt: TGTGCCTGGAGCGGATACCGTGGCTACACCTTC
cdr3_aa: CAWSGYRGYTF

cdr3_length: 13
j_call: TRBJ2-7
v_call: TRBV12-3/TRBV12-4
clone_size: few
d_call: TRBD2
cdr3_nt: TGTGCCAGCAGGCAGACTAGCGGGGACGAGCAGTACTTC
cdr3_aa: CASRQTSGDEQYF

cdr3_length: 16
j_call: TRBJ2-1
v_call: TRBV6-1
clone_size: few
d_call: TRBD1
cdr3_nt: TGTGCCAGCAGTGTCTGGACAGGGGGTAGAAGCAATGAGCAGTTCTTC
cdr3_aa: CASSVWTGGRSNEQFF

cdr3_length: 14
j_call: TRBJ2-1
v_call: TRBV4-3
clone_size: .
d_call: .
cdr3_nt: TGCGCCAGCAGCCAGTCTAGATCCTACAATGAGCAGTTCTTC
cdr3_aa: CASSQSRSYNEQFF

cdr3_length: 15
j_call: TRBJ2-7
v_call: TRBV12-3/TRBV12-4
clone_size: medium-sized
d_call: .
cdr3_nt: TGTGCCAGCAGCCCGGATGTTGGGGAAGCCTACGAGCAGTACTTC
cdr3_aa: CASSPDVGEAYEQYF

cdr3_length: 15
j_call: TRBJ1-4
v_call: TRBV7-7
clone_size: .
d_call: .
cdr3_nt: TGTGCCAGCAGCCCCACAGGGAGTCCTAATGAAAAACTGTTTTTT
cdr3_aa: CASSPTGSPNEKLFF

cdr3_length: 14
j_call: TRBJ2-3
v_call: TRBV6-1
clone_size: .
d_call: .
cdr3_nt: TGTGCCAGCAGTGAAGGGGGGGGCACAGATACGCAGTATTTT
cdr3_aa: CASSEGGGTDTQYF

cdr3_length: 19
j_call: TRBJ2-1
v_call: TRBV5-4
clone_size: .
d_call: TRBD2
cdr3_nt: TGTGCCAGCAGCGTGCACCCCTCCACAACTAGCGGGAGATCGAATGAGCAGTTCTTC
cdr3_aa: CASSVHPSTTSGRSNEQFF

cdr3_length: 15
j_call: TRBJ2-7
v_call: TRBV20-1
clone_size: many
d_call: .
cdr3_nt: TGCAGTGCTAGAGACGGGGCAGGGTGGGCCTACGAGCAGTACTTC
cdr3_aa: CSARDGAGWAYEQYF

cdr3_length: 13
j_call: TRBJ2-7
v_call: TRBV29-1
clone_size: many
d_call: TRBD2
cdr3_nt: TGCAGCGTGCGGCTAGCGGGTGGGGGGCGGCAGTACTTC
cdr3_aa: CSVRLAGGGRQYF

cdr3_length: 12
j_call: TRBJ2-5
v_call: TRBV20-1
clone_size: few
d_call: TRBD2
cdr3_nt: TGCAGTGCCACAGCGGGAAAAGAGACCCAGTACTTC
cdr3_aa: CSATAGKETQYF

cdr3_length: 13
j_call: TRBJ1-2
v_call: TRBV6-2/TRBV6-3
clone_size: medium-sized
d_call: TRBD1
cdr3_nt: TGTGCCAGCACCTGGGACAGGGCGGACGGCTACACCTTC
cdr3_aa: CASTWDRADGYTF

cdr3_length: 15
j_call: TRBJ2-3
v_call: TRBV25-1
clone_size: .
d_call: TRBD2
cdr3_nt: TGTGCCAGCAGTGAAACCGGGGGGGTCTCAGATACGCAGTATTTT
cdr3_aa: CASSETGGVSDTQYF

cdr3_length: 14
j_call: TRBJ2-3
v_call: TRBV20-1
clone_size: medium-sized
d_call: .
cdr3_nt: TGCAGTGCTAGAGGAGGTTTTGACGCAGATACGCAGTATTTT
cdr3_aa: CSARGGFDADTQYF

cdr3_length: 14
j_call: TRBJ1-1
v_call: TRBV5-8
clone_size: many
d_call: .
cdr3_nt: TGTGCCAGCAGCCCCATACAGGTGATCACTGAAGCTTTCTTT
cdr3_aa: CASSPIQVITEAFF